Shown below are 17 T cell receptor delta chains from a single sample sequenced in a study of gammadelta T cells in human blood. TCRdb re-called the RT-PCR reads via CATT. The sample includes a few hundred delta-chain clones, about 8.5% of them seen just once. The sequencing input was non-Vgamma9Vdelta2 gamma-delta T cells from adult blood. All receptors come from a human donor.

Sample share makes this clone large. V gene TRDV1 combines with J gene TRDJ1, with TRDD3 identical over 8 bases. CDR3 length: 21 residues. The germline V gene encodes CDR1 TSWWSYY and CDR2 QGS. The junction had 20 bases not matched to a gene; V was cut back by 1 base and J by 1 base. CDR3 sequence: CALGERLLPYWGFSTTDKLIF. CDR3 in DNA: TGTGCTCTTGGGGAACGTCTCCTACCGTACTGGGGGTTCTCAACCACCGATAAACTCATCTTT.

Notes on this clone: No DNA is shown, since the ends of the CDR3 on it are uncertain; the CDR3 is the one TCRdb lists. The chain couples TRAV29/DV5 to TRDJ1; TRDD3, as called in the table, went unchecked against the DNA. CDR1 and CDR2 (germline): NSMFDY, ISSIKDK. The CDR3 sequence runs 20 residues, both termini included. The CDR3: CSVLLCSKRGTGGYTDKLIF.

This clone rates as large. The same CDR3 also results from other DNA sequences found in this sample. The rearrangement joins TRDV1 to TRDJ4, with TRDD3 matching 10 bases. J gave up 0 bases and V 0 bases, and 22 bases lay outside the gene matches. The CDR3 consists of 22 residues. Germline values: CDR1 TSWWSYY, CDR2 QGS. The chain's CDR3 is CALGELRLLTRDWGIRARPLIF. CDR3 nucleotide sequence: TGTGCTCTTGGGGAACTACGGCTACTAACCCGTGACTGGGGGATTCGCGCCAGACCCCTGATCTTT.

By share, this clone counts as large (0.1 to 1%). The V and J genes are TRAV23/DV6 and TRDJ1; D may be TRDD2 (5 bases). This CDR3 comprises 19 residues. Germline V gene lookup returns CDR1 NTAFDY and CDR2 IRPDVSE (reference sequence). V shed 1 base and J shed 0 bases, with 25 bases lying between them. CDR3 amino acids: CAASPFFPRARKYTDKLIF. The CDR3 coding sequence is TGTGCAGCAAGCCCATTCTTCCCCCGGGCACGGAAGTACACCGATAAACTCATCTTT. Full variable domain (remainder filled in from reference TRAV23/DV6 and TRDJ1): QQQVKQSPQSLIVQKGGISIINCAYENTAFDYFPWYQQFPGKGPALLIAIRPDVSEKKEGRFTISFNKSAKQFSLHIMDSQPGDSATYFCAASPFFPRARKYTDKLIFGKGTRVTVEP.

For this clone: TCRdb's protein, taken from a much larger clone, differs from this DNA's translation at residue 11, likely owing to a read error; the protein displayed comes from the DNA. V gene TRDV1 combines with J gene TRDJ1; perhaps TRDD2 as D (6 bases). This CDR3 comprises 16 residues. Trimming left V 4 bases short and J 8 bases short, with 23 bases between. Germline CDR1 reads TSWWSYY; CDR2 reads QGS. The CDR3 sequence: CALGGLPLFWAGKLIF. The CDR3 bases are TGTGCTCTTGGGGGACTTCCTCTTTTTTGGGCTGGGAAACTCATCTTT.

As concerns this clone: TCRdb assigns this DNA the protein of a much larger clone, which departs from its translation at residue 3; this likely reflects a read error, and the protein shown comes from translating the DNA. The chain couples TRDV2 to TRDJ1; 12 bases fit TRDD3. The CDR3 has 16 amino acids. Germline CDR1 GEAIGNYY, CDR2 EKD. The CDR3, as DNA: TGTGCCTGGGACACTTTTAGTACTGGGGGATACTACGAACTCATCTTT. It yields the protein CAWDTFSTGGYYELIF.

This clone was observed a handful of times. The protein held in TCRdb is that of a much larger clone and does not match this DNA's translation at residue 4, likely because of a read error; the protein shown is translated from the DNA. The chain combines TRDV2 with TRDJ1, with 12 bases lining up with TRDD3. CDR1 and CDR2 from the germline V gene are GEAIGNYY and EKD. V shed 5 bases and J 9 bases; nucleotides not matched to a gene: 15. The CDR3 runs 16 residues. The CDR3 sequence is CACVTFSTGGYYELIF. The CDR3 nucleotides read TGTGCCTGTGTCACTTTTAGTACTGGGGGATACTACGAACTCATCTTT.

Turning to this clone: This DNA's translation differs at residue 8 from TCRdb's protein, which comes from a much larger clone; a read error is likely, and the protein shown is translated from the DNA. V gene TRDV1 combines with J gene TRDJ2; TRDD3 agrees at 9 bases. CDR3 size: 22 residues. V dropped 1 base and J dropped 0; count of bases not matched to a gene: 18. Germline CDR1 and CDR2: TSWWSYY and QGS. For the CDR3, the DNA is TGTGCTCTTGGGGAACAGGATCTCGACGCGTACTGGGGGACCCCTTTGACAGCACAACTCTTCTTT. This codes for CALGEQDLDAYWGTPLTAQLFF.

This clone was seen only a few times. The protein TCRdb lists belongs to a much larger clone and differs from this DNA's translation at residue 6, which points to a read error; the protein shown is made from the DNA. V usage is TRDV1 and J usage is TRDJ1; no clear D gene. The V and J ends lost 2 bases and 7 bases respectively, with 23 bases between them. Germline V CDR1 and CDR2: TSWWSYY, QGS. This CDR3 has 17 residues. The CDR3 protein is CALGEWVLPRWVGKLIF. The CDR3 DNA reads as TGTGCTCTTGGGGAATGGGTCCTCCCTCGGTGGGTCGGTAAACTCATCTTT.

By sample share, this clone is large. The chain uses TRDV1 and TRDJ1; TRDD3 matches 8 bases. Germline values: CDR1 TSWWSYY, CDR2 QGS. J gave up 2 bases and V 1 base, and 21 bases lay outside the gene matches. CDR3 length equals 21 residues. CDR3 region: CALGEPFFLLWGTRTTDKLIF. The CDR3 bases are TGTGCTCTTGGGGAACCCTTCTTCTTGCTCTGGGGGACACGCACGACCGATAAACTCATCTTT.

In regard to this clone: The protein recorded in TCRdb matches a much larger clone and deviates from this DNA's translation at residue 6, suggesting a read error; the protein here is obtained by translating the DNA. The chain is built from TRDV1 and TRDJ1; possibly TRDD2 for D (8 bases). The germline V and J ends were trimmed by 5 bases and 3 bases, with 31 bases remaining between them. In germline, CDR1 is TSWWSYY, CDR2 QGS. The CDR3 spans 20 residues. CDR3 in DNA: TGTGCTCTTGGGCCCTACCTTCCTAAGGAGGGATACTGGAGTCCCGATAAACTCATCTTT. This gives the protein CALGPYLPKEGYWSPDKLIF.

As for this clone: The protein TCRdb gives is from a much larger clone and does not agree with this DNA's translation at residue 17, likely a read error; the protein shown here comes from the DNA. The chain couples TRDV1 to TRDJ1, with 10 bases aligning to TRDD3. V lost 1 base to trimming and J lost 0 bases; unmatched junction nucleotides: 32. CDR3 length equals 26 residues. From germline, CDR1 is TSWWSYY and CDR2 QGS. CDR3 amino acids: CALGEPAFLLVAALGDNGGHTDKLIF. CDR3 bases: TGTGCTCTTGGGGAACCGGCCTTCTTGCTGGTTGCTGCTCTGGGGGATAATGGGGGACACACCGATAAACTCATCTTT.

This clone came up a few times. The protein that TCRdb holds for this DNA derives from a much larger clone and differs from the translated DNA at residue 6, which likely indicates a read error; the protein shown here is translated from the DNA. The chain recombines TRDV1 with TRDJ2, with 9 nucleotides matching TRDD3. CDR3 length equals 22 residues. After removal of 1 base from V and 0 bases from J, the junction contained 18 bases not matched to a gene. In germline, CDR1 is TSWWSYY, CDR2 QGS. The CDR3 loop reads CALGEHDPDAYWGTPLTAQLFF. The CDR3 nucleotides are TGTGCTCTTGGGGAACATGATCCCGACGCGTACTGGGGGACCCCTTTGACAGCACAACTCTTCTTT.

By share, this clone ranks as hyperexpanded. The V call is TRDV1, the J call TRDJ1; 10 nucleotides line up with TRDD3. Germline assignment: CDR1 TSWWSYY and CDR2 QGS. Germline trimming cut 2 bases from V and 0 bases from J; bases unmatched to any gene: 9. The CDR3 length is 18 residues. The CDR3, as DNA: TGTGCTCTTGGGGAAATGAGTTGTACTGGGGGATACACCGATAAACTCATCTTT. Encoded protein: CALGEMSCTGGYTDKLIF.

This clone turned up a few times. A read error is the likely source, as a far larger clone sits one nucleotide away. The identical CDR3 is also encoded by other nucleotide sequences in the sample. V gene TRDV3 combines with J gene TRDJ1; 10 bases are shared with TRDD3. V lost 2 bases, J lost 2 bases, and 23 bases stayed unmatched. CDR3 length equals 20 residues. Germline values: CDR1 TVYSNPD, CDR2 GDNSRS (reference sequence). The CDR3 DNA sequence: TGTGCCTTTGGTCATACTCCTCCTCCTGGGGGATATGAAGGAACCGATAAACTCATCTTT. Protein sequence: CAFGHTPPPGGYEGTDKLIF.

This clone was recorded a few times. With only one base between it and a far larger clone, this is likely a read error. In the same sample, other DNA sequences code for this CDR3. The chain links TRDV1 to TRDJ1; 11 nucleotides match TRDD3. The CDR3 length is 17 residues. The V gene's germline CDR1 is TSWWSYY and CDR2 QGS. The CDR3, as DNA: TGTGCTCTTGGAGAACTAACTAAGACTGGGGGATACGATAAACTCATCTTT. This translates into CALGELTKTGGYDKLIF.

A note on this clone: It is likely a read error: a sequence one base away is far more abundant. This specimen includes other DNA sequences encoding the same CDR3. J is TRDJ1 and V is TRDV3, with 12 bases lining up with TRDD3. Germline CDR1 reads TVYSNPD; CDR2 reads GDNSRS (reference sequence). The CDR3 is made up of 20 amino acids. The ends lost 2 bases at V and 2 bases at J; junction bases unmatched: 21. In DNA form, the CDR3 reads TGTGCCTTTGGTCATACTCCACCTCCTGGGGGATACGAAGGAACCGATAAACTCATCTTT. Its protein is CAFGHTPPPGGYEGTDKLIF.